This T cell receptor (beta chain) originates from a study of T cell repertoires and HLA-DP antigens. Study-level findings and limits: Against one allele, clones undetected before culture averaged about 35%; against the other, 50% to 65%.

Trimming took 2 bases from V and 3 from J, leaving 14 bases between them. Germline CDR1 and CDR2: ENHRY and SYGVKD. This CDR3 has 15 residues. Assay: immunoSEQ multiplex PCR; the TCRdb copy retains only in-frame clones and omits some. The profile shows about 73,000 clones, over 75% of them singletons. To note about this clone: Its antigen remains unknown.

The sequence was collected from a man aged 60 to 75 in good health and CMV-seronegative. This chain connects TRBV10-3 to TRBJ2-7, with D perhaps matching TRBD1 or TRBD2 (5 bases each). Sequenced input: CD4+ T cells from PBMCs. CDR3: CAISEHRDQVYEQYF. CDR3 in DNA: TGTGCCATCAGTGAGCACCGGGACCAAGTCTACGAGCAGTACTTC.